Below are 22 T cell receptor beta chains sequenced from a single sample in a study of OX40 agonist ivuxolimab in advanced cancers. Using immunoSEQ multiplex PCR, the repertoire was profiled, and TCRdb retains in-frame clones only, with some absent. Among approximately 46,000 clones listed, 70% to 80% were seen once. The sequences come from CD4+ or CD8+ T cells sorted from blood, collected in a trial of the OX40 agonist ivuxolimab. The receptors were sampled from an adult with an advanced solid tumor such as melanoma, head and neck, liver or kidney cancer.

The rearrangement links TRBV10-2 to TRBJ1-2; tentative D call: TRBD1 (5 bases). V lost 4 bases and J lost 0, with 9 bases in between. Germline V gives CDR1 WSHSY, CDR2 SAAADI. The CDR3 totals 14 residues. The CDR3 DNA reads TGCGCCAGCAGTGCGGGGACCACTAACTATGGCTACACCTTC. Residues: CASSAGTTNYGYTF.

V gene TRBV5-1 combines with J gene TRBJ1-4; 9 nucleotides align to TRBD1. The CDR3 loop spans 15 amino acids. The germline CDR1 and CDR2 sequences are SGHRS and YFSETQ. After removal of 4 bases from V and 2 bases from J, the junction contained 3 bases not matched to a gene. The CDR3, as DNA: TGCGCCAGCAGCCCCACAGGGGGCACTAATGAAAAACTGTTTTTT. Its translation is CASSPTGGTNEKLFF.

CDR3 protein: CASSLEGTRNIQYF. DNA of the CDR3: TGTGCCAGCAGCTTAGAAGGGACTAGGAACATTCAGTACTTC. The genes are TRBV7-2 and TRBJ2-4; 8 bases fit TRBD2. Germline V lookup: CDR1 SGHTA, CDR2 FQGNSA. This CDR3 contains 14 residues. The V gene end was trimmed by 1 base and the J gene end by 7 bases; junction bases not matched to a gene: 3. Variable domain in full (rest from reference TRBV7-2 and TRBJ2-4): GAGVSQSPSNKVTEKGKDVELRCDPISGHTALYWYRQSLGQGLEFLIYFQGNSAPDKSGLPSDRFSAERTGGSVSTLTIQRTQQEDSAVYLCASSLEGTRNIQYFGAGTRLSVL.

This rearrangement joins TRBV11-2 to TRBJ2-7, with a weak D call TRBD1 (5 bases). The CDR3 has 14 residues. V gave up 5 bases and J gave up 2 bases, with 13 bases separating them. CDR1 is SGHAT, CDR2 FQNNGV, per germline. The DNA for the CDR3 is TGTGCCAGCAGCAGAACAGGACGCACCTACGAGCAGTACTTC. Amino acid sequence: CASSRTGRTYEQYF.

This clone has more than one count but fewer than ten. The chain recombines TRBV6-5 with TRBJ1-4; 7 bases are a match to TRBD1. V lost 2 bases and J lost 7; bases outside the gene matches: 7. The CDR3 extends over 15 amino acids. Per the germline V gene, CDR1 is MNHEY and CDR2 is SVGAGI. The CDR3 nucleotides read TGTGCCAGCAGTTACGGGACAGCTCGGTCTGAAAAACTGTTTTTT. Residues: CASSYGTARSEKLFF.

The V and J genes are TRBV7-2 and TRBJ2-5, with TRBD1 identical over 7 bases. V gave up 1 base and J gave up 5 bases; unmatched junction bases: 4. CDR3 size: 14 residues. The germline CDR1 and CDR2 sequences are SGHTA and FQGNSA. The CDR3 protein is CASSLGSRGETQYF. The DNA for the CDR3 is TGTGCCAGCAGCTTAGGTAGCAGGGGGGAGACCCAGTACTTC.

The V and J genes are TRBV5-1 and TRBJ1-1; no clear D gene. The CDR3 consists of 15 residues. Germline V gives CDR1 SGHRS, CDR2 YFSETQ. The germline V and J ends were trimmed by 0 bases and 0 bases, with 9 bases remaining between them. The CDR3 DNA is TGCGCCAGCAGCTTGGCGGATTATATGAACACTGAAGCTTTCTTT. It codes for CASSLADYMNTEAFF.

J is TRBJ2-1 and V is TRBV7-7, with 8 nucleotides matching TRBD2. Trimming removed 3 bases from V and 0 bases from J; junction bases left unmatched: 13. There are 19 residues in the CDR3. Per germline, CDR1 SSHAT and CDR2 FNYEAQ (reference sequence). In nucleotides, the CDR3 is TGTGCCAGCAGCTTCGCTGTGACTAGCGTTCGGAGCTCCTACAATGAGCAGTTCTTC. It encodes CASSFAVTSVRSSYNEQFF. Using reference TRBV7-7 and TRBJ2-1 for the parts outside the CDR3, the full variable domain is GAGVSQSPRYKVTKRGQDVTLRCDPISSHATLYWYQQALGQGPEFLTYFNYEAQPDKSGLPSDRFSAERPEGSISTLTIQRTEQRDSAMYRCASSFAVTSVRSSYNEQFFGPGTRLTVL.

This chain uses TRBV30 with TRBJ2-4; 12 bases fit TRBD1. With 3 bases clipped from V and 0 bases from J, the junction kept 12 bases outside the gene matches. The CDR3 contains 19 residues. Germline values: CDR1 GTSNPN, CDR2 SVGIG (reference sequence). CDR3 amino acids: CAWREGQGAGIQAKNIQYF. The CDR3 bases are TGTGCCTGGAGAGAGGGACAGGGGGCTGGAATCCAAGCCAAAAACATTCAGTACTTC.

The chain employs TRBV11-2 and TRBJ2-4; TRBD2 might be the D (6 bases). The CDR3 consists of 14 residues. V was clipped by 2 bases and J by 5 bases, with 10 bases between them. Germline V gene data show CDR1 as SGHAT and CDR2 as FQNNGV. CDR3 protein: CASSLSREQNIQYF. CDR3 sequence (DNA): TGTGCCAGCAGCTTATCACGGGAGCAAAACATTCAGTACTTC.

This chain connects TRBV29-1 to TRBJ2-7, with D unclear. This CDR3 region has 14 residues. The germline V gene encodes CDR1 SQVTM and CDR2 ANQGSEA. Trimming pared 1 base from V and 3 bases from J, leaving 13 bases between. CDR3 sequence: CSVEGIGGNYEQYF. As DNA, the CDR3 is TGCAGCGTTGAAGGTATTGGCGGAAACTACGAGCAGTACTTC.

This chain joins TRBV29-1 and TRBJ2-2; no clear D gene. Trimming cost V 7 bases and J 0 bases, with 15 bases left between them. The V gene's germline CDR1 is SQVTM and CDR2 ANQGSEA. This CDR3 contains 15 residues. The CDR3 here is CSASTHPTNTGELFF. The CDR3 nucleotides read TGCAGCGCTTCGACTCACCCGACGAACACCGGGGAGCTGTTTTTT.

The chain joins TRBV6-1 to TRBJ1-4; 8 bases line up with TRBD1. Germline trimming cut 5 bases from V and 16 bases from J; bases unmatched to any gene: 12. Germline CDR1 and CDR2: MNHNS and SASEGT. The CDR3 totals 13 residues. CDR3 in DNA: TGTGCCAGCAGTCAGATACCGGACAGGGTTTCGTTTTTT. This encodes CASSQIPDRVSFF.

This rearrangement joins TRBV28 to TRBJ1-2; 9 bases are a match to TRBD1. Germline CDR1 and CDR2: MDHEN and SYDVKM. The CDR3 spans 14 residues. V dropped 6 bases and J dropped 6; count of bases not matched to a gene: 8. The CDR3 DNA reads TGTGCCAGCAGCCTGGACAGGGGACTTAATGGCTACACCTTC. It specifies CASSLDRGLNGYTF.

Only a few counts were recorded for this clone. CDR3 sequence reads: CASSSLAGGPDTQYF. The CDR3 DNA reads TGTGCCAGCAGTTCTCTAGCGGGAGGGCCAGATACGCAGTATTTT. The gene calls are TRBV28 and TRBJ2-3, with 12 bases fitting TRBD2. The CDR3 spans 15 residues. Germline CDR1 reads MDHEN; CDR2 reads SYDVKM. J was trimmed by 4 bases and V by 4 bases; bases with no gene match: 3.

The CDR3 DNA follows: TGCGCCAGCAGCCCTGGGACACCCAGCACAGATACGCAGTATTTT. Translated: CASSPGTPSTDTQYF. This rearrangement joins TRBV5-1 to TRBJ2-3; D is perhaps TRBD1 (6 bases). The CDR3 spans 15 residues. Germline V lookup: CDR1 SGHRS, CDR2 YFSETQ. V lost 4 bases to trimming and J lost 0 bases, with 12 bases between them. The full variable domain, with the rest looked up from reference TRBV5-1 and TRBJ2-3, is KAGVTQTPRYLIKTRGQQVTLSCSPISGHRSVSWYQQTPGQGLQFLFEYFSETQRNKGNFPGRFSGRQFSNSRSEMNVSTLELGDSALYLCASSPGTPSTDTQYFGPGTRLTVL.

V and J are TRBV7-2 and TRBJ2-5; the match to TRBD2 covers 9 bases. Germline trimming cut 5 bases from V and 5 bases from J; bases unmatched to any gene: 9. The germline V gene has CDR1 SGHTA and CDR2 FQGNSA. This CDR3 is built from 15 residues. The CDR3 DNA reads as TGTGCCAGCAGCCCGTCTGGCGGGGGGGGCGAGACCCAGTACTTC. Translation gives CASSPSGGGGETQYF.

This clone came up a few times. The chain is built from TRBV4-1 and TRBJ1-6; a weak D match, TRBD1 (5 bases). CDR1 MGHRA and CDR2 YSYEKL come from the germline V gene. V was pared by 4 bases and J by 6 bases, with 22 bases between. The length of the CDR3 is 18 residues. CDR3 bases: TGCGCCAGCAGCCTCCACCACCAATCTGACAGCTCTAATTCACCCCTCCACTTT. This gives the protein CASSLHHQSDSSNSPLHF.

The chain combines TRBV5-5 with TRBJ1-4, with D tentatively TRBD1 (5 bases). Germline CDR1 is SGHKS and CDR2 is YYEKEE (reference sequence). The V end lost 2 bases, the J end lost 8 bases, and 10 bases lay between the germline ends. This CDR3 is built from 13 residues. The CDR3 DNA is TGTGCCAGCAGCTTAATAGGGGAGGAAAAACTGTTTTTT. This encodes CASSLIGEEKLFF.

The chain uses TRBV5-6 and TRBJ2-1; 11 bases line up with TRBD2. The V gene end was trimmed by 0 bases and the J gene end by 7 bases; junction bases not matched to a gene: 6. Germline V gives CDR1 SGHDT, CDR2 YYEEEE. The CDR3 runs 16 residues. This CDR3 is CASSLVTSGEGNEQFF. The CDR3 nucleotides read TGTGCCAGCAGCTTGGTGACTAGCGGGGAGGGGAATGAGCAGTTCTTC. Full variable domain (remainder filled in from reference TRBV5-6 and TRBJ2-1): DAGVTQSPTHLIKTRGQQVTLRCSPKSGHDTVSWYQQALGQGPQFIFQYYEEEERQRGNFPDRFSGHQFPNYSSELNVNALLLGDSALYLCASSLVTSGEGNEQFFGPGTRLTVL.

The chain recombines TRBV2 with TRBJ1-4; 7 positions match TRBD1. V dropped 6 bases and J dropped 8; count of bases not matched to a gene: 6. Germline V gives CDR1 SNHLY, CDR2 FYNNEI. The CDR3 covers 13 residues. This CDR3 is CASRDRESEKLFF. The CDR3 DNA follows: TGTGCCAGCAGAGACAGGGAAAGCGAAAAACTGTTTTTT.

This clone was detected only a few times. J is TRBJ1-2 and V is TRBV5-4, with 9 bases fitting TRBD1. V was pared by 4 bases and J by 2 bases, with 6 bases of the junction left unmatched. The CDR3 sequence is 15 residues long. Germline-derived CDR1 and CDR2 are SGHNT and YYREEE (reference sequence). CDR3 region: CASSGHGQGNYGYTF. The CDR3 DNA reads TGTGCCAGCAGCGGCCACGGACAGGGGAACTATGGCTACACCTTC.